One sample yielded the 21 T cell receptor beta chains listed below, sequenced in a study of identical twins (dated by TCRdb to about 2016). To prepare the library, 5' RACE was applied. This sample was sequenced with an Illumina HiSeq 2000. TCRdb trimmed the raw reads at Q25, called clones with MiXCR and kept productive beta chains. Identical CDR3 proteins give one entry, which carries the most common genes and DNA. The sample table shows fewer than 350,000 distinct CDR3 sequences, and approximately 8.5% are seen once. 2.1% of the sample is in the top ten clones. The data also belong to a second study, concerning yellow fever vaccine responses in identical twins.

The specimen was memory (CD45RO+) T cells sorted from blood. Explained via the paper, the cell subset or site label denotes: CD45RO+ enriched T cells. The source is a woman younger than 30 in good health.

CDR3 region: CASSLLPPGLAGDTQYF. In DNA form, the CDR3 reads TGTGCCAGCAGCTTATTGCCTCCGGGACTAGCGGGAGATACGCAGTATTTT. The chain links TRBV7-3 to TRBJ2-3; TRBD2 matches 12 bases. The germline CDR1 and CDR2 sequences are SGHTA and FQGTGA. The CDR3 is made up of 17 amino acids. The J segment lost 5 bases and the V segment lost 2 bases, leaving 8 bases of the junction unmatched.

CDR3 protein: CASSSGGHSDTQYF. The CDR3 DNA sequence: TGTGCCAGCAGTTCCGGGGGCCACTCAGATACGCAGTATTTT. The chain couples TRBV28 to TRBJ2-3, with D perhaps TRBD1 or TRBD2 (6 bases each). Trimming took off 4 bases at V and 4 bases at J, with 12 bases between the two ends. CDR1 MDHEN and CDR2 SYDVKM come from the germline V gene. The CDR3 loop spans 14 amino acids.

This clonotype was detected a few times. V and J are TRBV20-1 and TRBJ2-2; 11 nucleotides line up with TRBD2. V lost 2 bases to trimming and J lost 8 bases; unmatched junction nucleotides: 10. There are 16 residues in the CDR3. CDR1 is DFQATT, CDR2 SNEGSKA, per germline (reference sequence). The CDR3 region has the DNA TGCAGTGCTAGACAAAGTAGCGGGAGGGCCGCGGGGGAGCTGTTTTTT. It translates to CSARQSSGRAAGELFF.

This clonotype was picked up many times. This chain links TRBV29-1 with TRBJ1-1; D is ambiguous. There are 11 residues in the CDR3. Germline CDR1 SQVTM, CDR2 ANQGSEA. The V gene lost 4 bases and the J gene lost 1 base, with 4 bases spanning the gap. CDR3 sequence: CSVGTNTEAFF. CDR3 in DNA: TGCAGCGTTGGGACGAACACTGAAGCTTTCTTT.

This clonotype was observed at least ten times. CDR3 DNA sequence: TGCGCCAGCAGCTTTTCCAGGCTAGCAGGCACAGATACGCAGTATTTT. Translated, it gives CASSFSRLAGTDTQYF. The V and J genes are TRBV5-1 and TRBJ2-3, with D perhaps TRBD2 (5 bases). The germline CDR1 and CDR2 sequences are SGHRS and YFSETQ. V lost 2 bases to trimming and J lost 1 base, with 14 bases between them. The CDR3 contains 16 residues. The full variable domain, rest sourced from reference TRBV5-1 and TRBJ2-3, is KAGVTQTPRYLIKTRGQQVTLSCSPISGHRSVSWYQQTPGQGLQFLFEYFSETQRNKGNFPGRFSGRQFSNSRSEMNVSTLELGDSALYLCASSFSRLAGTDTQYFGPGTRLTVL.

V usage is TRBV24-1 and J usage is TRBJ2-7; 8 bases are shared with TRBD2. CDR1 and CDR2 (germline): KGHDR, SFDVKD. The junction had 4 bases not matched to a gene; V was cut back by 5 bases and J by 2 bases. The CDR3 covers 14 residues. The CDR3 nucleotides read TGTGCCACCAGTGCCCGGGAGGGGGCCTACGAGCAGTACTTC. Protein sequence: CATSAREGAYEQYF.

This clonotype was picked up a small number of times. The rearrangement links TRBV18 to TRBJ2-7; the match to TRBD1 covers 9 bases. The CDR3 is 15 amino acids. The trim removed 2 bases at V and 1 base at J, leaving 3 bases unmatched. The germline V gene encodes CDR1 KGHSH and CDR2 LQKENI. The CDR3 sequence: CASSPTGTGSYEQYF. Here the CDR3 DNA reads TGTGCCAGCTCACCAACCGGGACAGGGTCCTACGAGCAGTACTTC.

The chain links TRBV11-2 to TRBJ2-7; tentatively, D is TRBD2 (5 bases). CDR3 length: 14 amino acids. Germline lookup yields CDR1 SGHAT and CDR2 FQNNGV. V lost 5 bases and J lost 2, with 13 bases in between. The chain's CDR3 is CASSPRTRAYEQYF. CDR3 in DNA: TGTGCCAGCAGCCCCCGGACGAGGGCCTACGAGCAGTACTTC.

There are a few counts of this clonotype. This chain joins TRBV5-6 and TRBJ1-2; D possibly corresponds to TRBD1 (6 bases). Trimming took off 6 bases at V and 3 bases at J, with 15 bases between the two ends. Germline CDR1 reads SGHDT; CDR2 reads YYEEEE. This CDR3 comprises 14 residues. The CDR3 region is CASILLQGHYGYTF. The DNA for the CDR3 is TGTGCCAGCATCTTACTACAGGGCCACTATGGCTACACCTTC. Together with reference TRBV5-6 and TRBJ1-2, the CDR3 gives the full variable domain: DAGVTQSPTHLIKTRGQQVTLRCSPKSGHDTVSWYQQALGQGPQFIFQYYEEEERQRGNFPDRFSGHQFPNYSSELNVNALLLGDSALYLCASILLQGHYGYTFGSGTRLTVV.

This clonotype was counted at least ten times. The chain joins TRBV27 to TRBJ2-2; 10 bases are a match to TRBD2. The germline V gene has CDR1 MNHEY and CDR2 SMNVEV (reference sequence). The V segment lost 2 bases and the J segment 5 bases; nucleotides outside the gene matches: 14. The CDR3 runs 19 residues. This CDR3 is CASSLRWFGTSEETGELFF. The CDR3 DNA sequence: TGTGCCAGCAGTTTAAGGTGGTTTGGGACTAGCGAAGAGACCGGGGAGCTGTTTTTT.

This clonotype was seen ten or more times. The rearrangement links TRBV9 to TRBJ2-5; 11 nucleotides match TRBD1. This CDR3 spans 16 amino acids. Germline V CDR1 and CDR2: SGDLS, YYNGEE. The junction had 2 bases not matched to a gene; V was cut back by 0 bases and J by 1 base. CDR3 amino acids: CASSVGTGGLQETQYF. DNA of the CDR3: TGTGCCAGCAGCGTAGGGACAGGGGGCCTCCAAGAGACCCAGTACTTC.

This chain uses TRBV12-3 or TRBV12-4 with TRBJ1-5; the D is unclear. This CDR3 contains 15 residues. V was trimmed by 1 base and J by 3 bases, leaving 10 bases between them. CDR3: CASSLEGWVNQPQHF. CDR3 nucleotides: TGTGCCAGCAGTTTAGAAGGGTGGGTCAATCAGCCCCAGCATTTT.

The genes are TRBV7-8 and TRBJ2-3, with D possibly matching TRBD1 (6 bases). Germline CDR1 and CDR2: SGHVS and FQNEAQ. Trimming stripped 5 bases from V and 2 bases from J, with 17 bases between. The CDR3 runs 16 residues. The CDR3 region is CASSPRDTLFTDTQYF. The CDR3 DNA follows: TGTGCCAGCAGCCCCCGGGACACTTTATTCACAGATACGCAGTATTTT.

This clonotype was detected only a few times. The V and J genes are TRBV12-3 or TRBV12-4 and TRBJ2-1; D is possibly TRBD2 (7 bases). This CDR3 contains 16 residues. Trimming removed 1 base at V and 7 bases at J, with 17 bases between. The CDR3: CASSLGGGHVVNEQFF. CDR3 nucleotide sequence: TGTGCCAGCAGTTTAGGGGGGGGGCACGTGGTAAATGAGCAGTTCTTC.

This chain joins TRBV5-1 and TRBJ1-4; TRBD1 might be the D (5 bases). The CDR3 consists of 13 residues. CDR1 and CDR2 (germline): SGHRS, YFSETQ. V was clipped by 7 bases and J by 1 base, with 8 bases between them. The CDR3 protein is CASGDGTNEKLFF. The CDR3 DNA reads as TGCGCCAGCGGGGACGGAACTAATGAAAAACTGTTTTTT.

The sample holds many counts of this clonotype. The V gene is TRBV11-2, the J gene TRBJ2-2; a possible D gene is TRBD2 (6 bases). V was cut by 7 bases and J by 5 bases, with 20 bases left in between. The CDR3 has 16 residues. Germline lookup yields CDR1 SGHAT and CDR2 FQNNGV. CDR3 coding DNA: TGTGCCAGCATCCTCACTCGGGGAGGAGGGACCGGGGAGCTGTTTTTT. This codes for CASILTRGGGTGELFF.

V usage is TRBV12-3 or TRBV12-4 and J usage is TRBJ1-5; 7 nucleotides agree with TRBD1. V shed 5 bases, J shed 1 base, and the junction held 5 bases outside the gene matches. The CDR3 sequence is 15 residues long. CDR3 nucleotides: TGTGCCAGCAGTCCCCGACAGGGAAGCAATCAGCCCCAGCATTTT. It specifies CASSPRQGSNQPQHF.

There are a few counts of this clonotype. The rearrangement joins TRBV3-1 to TRBJ2-3, with TRBD1 matching 10 bases. CDR1 and CDR2 (germline): LGHDT, YNNKEL (reference sequence). The ends lost 4 bases at V and 4 bases at J; junction bases unmatched: 5. The CDR3 runs 15 residues. The CDR3 spells CASSPRDRGPDTQYF. The CDR3 DNA is TGTGCCAGCAGCCCCCGGGACAGGGGCCCAGATACGCAGTATTTT.

A few counts support this clonotype. The CDR3 is CASSPPPAGVTDTQYF. CDR3 coding DNA: TGTGCCAGCTCACCACCCCCAGCGGGAGTCACAGATACGCAGTATTTT. The chain uses TRBV18 and TRBJ2-3, with 8 bases aligning to TRBD2. The junction had 4 bases not matched to a gene; V was cut back by 0 bases and J by 2 bases. This CDR3 comprises 16 residues. Germline CDR1 reads KGHSH; CDR2 reads LQKENI.

There are many counts of this clonotype. The rearrangement links TRBV6-2 or TRBV6-3 to TRBJ1-2; tentative D call: TRBD1 (6 bases). The CDR3 sequence is 14 residues long. Trimming took off 7 bases at V and 14 bases at J, with 26 bases between the two ends. From germline, CDR1 is MNHEY and CDR2 SVGEGT. The CDR3, as DNA: TGTGCCAGCATGGACAGCGTGACCTCTATGGGTAGAACCTTC. Its translation: CASMDSVTSMGRTF.

CDR3 in amino acids: CASSLARGSHEQFF. The CDR3 region has the DNA TGCGCCAGCAGCTTGGCTCGCGGGAGCCATGAGCAGTTCTTC. The chain joins TRBV5-1 to TRBJ2-1; 7 bases map to TRBD2. With V trimmed by 0 bases and J by 8 bases, 5 bases remained unmatched. This CDR3 contains 14 residues. Germline CDR1 is SGHRS and CDR2 is YFSETQ.